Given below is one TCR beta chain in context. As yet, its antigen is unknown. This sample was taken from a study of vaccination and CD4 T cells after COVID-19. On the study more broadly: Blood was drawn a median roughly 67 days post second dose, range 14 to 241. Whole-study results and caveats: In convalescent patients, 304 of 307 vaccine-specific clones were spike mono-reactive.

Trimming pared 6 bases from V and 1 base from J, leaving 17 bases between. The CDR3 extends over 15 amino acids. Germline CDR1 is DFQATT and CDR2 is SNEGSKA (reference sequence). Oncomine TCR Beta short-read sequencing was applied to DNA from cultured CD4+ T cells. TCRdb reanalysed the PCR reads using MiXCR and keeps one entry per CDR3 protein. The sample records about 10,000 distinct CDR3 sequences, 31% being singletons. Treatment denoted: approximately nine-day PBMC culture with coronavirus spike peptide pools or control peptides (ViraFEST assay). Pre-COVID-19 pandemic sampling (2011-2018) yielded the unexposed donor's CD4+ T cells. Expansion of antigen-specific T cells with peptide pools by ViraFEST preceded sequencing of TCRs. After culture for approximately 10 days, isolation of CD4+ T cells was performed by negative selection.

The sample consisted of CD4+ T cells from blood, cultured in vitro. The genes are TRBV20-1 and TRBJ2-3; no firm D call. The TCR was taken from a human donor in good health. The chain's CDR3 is CSATSGSGGTDTQYF. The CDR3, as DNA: TGCAGTGCAACGTCAGGATCAGGAGGCACAGATACGCAGTATTTT.